This entry describes one T cell receptor (beta chain). There are a few counts of this clonotype. This receptor's antigen is unknown. There are no base qualities to consult, and no much larger clone falls within one base. The entry originates in a study of response to subunit inactivated influenza vaccine (dated by TCRdb to 2016 to 2018). About the study as a whole: The study used deep quantitative T cell receptor repertoire profiling to track responses to a trivalent subunit inactivated influenza vaccine. Findings and caveats that apply to the study as a whole: The authors proposed that each seasonal influenza vaccination may bring in only a limited number of new T cells.

V drops 2 bases and J drops 5 bases, leaving 9 bases in between. Including the terminal cysteine and phenylalanine, the CDR3 comprises 13 residues. CDR3 DNA only is kept here, 39 bases in frame from base 1. Libraries were constructed by RT-PCR. The data were produced on an Illumina HiSeq 2500. TCRdb cleaned the public reads at Q25 with fastp, built clones with MiXCR and kept in-frame beta chains. Rows matching on CDR3 protein sequence are summarized as one entry with the most common DNA and genes. In this sample the table shows about 500,000 distinct CDR3 sequences, more than 15% of which occur a single time. The ten largest clones represent less than 4% of the sample.

The TCR sequence derives from a man aged 50 to 69 who received an inactivated influenza vaccine. Donor details come from another sample of the same person, matched by shared clones. Here the sequenced sample was CD4+ T cells sorted from PBMCs, taken about 24 months after vaccination. The sequence is built from TRBV12-3 or TRBV12-4 and TRBJ2-5; matching of 6 bases hints at TRBD1 as the D gene. The DNA reads as follows: TGTGCCAGCAGTTTATGGCAGGGGGAGACCCAGTACTTC. This gives the protein CASSLWQGETQYF.